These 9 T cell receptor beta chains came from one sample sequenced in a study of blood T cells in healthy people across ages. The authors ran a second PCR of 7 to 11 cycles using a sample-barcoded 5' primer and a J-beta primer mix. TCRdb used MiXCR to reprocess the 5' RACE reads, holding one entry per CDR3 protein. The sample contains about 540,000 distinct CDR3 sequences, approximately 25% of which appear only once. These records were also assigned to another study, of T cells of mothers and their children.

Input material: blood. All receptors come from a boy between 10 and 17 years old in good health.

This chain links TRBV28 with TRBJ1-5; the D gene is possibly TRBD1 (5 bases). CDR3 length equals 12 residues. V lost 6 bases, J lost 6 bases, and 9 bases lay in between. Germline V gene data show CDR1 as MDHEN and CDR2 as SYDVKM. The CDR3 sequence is CASRAGSQPQHF. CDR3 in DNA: TGTGCCAGCAGGGCAGGGAGTCAGCCCCAGCATTTT. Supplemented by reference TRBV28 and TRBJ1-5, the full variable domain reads DVKVTQSSRYLVKRTGEKVFLECVQDMDHENMFWYRQDPGLGLRLIYFSYDVKMKEKGDIPEGYSVSREKKERFSLILESASTNQTSMYLCASRAGSQPQHFGDGTRLSIL.

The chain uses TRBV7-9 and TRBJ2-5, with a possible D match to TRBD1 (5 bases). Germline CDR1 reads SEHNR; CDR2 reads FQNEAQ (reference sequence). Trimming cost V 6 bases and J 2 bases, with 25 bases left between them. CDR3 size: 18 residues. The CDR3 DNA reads TGTGCCAGCAGTCTCACGCCCTGGACAACAAAGTCGCAAGAGACCCAGTACTTC. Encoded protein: CASSLTPWTTKSQETQYF.

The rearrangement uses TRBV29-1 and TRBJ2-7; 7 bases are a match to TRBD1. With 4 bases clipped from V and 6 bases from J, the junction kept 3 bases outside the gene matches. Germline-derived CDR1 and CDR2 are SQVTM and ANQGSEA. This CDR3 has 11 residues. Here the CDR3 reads CSVGQGAEQYF. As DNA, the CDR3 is TGCAGCGTTGGACAGGGAGCCGAGCAGTACTTC.

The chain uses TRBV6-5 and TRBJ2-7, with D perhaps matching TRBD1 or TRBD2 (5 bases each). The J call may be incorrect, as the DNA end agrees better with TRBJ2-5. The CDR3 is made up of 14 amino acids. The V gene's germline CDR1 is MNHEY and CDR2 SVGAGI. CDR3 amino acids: CASSYGTGRATQYF. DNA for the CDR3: TGTGCCAGCAGTTACGGGACGGGAAGGGCGACCCAGTACTTC.

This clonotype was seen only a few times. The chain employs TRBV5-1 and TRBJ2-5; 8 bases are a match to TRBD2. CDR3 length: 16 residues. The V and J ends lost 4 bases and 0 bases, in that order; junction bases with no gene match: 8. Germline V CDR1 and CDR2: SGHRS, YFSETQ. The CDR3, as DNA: TGCGCCAGCAGCCCTGGACTAGCAGCGTACCAAGAGACCCAGTACTTC. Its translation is CASSPGLAAYQETQYF. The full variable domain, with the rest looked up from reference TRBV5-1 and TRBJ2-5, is KAGVTQTPRYLIKTRGQQVTLSCSPISGHRSVSWYQQTPGQGLQFLFEYFSETQRNKGNFPGRFSGRQFSNSRSEMNVSTLELGDSALYLCASSPGLAAYQETQYFGPGTRLLVL.

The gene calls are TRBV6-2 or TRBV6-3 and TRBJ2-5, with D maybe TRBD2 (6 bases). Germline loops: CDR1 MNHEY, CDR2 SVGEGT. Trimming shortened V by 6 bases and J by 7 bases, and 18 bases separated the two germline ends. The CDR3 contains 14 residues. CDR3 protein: CASRNGTRRATQYF. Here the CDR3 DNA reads TGTGCCAGCAGAAACGGGACGAGGAGGGCGACCCAGTACTTC.

CDR3 sequence reads: CASSVMRGEAFF. DNA for the CDR3: TGTGCCAGCAGCGTAATGAGGGGGGAAGCTTTCTTT. The chain couples TRBV7-2 to TRBJ1-1; TRBD1 might be the D (6 bases). Germline V gene data show CDR1 as SGHTA and CDR2 as FQGNSA. V lost 5 bases and J lost 8, with 12 bases in between. The CDR3 length is 12 residues.

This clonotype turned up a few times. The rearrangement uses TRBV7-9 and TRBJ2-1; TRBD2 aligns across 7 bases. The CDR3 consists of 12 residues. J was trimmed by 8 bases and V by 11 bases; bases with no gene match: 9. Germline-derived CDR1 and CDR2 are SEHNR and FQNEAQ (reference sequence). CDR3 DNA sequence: TGTGCCGCGCGGGAGTCGGGCTATGAGCAGTTCTTC. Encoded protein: CAARESGYEQFF.

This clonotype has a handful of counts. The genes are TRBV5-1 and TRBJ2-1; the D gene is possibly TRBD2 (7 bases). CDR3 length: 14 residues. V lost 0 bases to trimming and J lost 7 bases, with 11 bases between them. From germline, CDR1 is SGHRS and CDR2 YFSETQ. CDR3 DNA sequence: TGCGCCAGCAGCTTGGCCAGGGGAGGGAATGAGCAGTTCTTC. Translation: CASSLARGGNEQFF.